Listed below are T cell receptor beta chains from one sample, sequenced in a study of OX40 agonist ivuxolimab in advanced cancers. Profiling relied on immunoSEQ multiplex PCR, and the TCRdb table lists in-frame clones only, not all of them. The top ten clones hold approximately 0.81% of a sample with tens of thousands of clones, less than 85% of them seen once. The starting material was CD4+ or CD8+ T cells sorted from blood, obtained in a trial of the OX40 agonist ivuxolimab. The origin of the receptors is an adult with an advanced solid tumor such as melanoma, head and neck, liver or kidney cancer. The CDR3 runs from the conserved cysteine through the conserved F or W. D genes are given only for firm matches. Part of the rows lack a size; the others show once, few, many or a class for expanded clones.

TRBJ2-7 | - | - | TRBV2 | CASSRTPSSYEQYF | TGTGCCAGCAGTCGGACCCCCAGCAGCTACGAGCAGTACTTC
TRBJ1-2 | - | - | TRBV5-3 | CARSYYYGYTF | TGTGCCAGAAGCTACTACTATGGCTACACCTTC
TRBJ2-7 | - | - | TRBV7-2 | CASSLARAVASYEQYF | TGTGCCAGCAGCTTAGCAAGGGCAGTTGCTTCCTACGAGCAGTACTTC
TRBJ1-6 | - | - | TRBV18 | CASSPPADSTNSPLHF | TGTGCCAGCTCACCCCCAGCCGACAGCACGAATTCACCCCTCCACTTT
TRBJ1-4 | - | - | TRBV29-1 | CSVEDQAGGEKLFF | TGCAGCGTTGAAGATCAAGCCGGTGGTGAAAAACTGTTTTTT
TRBJ2-3 | few | - | TRBV23-1 | CASSQVPCLDTQYF | TGCGCCAGCAGTCAAGTCCCCTGCTTAGATACGCAGTATTTT
TRBJ1-6 | once | TRBD1 | TRBV14 | CASSGPGTGAFSYNSPLHF | TGTGCCAGCAGCGGACCCGGGACAGGGGCGTTTTCCTATAATTCACCCCTCCACTTT
TRBJ2-2 | - | - | TRBV2 | CASTGPINTGELFF | TGTGCCAGCACCGGACCGATAAACACCGGGGAGCTGTTTTTT
TRBJ1-1 | few | - | TRBV14 | CASSQSTRTEAFF | TGTGCCAGCAGCCAGTCAACCAGGACTGAAGCTTTCTTT
TRBJ2-1 | - | - | TRBV7-2 | CASSLNMEQFF | TGTGCCAGCAGCCTTAATATGGAGCAGTTCTTC